What follows is one TCR beta chain and its context. Its antigen remains unknown. This entry belongs to a study of cytomegalovirus exposure and HLA in healthy donors. Study outcomes and limitations: Judged likely to be a sequencing artifact was a cluster of highly shared sequence variants. As a later analysis revealed, most CMV-associated TCR beta chains appeared HLA-restricted. Earlier analysis yielded a pattern in which most TCR beta V segments were productive about 87% or about 30% of the time.

The PCR made use of 60 Vbeta and 13 Jbeta primers. Data came from immunoSEQ multiplex PCR; TCRdb stores just in-frame clones and leaves some out. This sample yields roughly 150,000 clones, of which roughly 80% are seen a single time; 2% to 2.5% belongs to the top ten. Healthy bone marrow donors made up the donor group. Germline V lookup: CDR1 SGDLS, CDR2 YYNGEE. The ends were cut back, 6 bases at V and 5 bases at J, with 9 bases in the middle. This CDR3 spans 13 amino acids. The chain recombines TRBV9 with TRBJ1-6, with unresolved D. What was sequenced was PBMCs. This TCR was recovered from a boy aged 2 to 10 in good health and CMV-seronegative. The CDR3 region is CASTRSDNSPLHF. For the CDR3, the DNA is TGTGCCAGCACCCGGTCGGATAATTCACCCCTCCACTTT.